This TCR beta chain emerged from a study of blood T cells in healthy people across ages. Turning to the study itself: Template switching picked up about one barcoded beta molecule for each two T cells.

Study-wide results and caveats: Getting older went along with TCR beta diversity per million T cells dropping roughly linearly. Long-lived donors exceeded aged donors in naive CD4+ cells and diversity.

There are 17 residues in the CDR3. V was trimmed by 4 bases and J by 3 bases, leaving 20 bases between them. The germline CDR1 and CDR2 sequences are SEHNR and FQNEAQ (reference sequence). Sample-barcoded 5' priming and a J-beta primer mix drove a second PCR of 7 to 11 cycles. A template-switch adaptor with 12 random nucleotides tagged each cDNA molecule. TCRdb used MiXCR to reprocess the 5' RACE reads, holding one entry per CDR3 protein. In the table there are 700,000 or so distinct CDR3 sequences, roughly two fifths of which are singletons. This clonotype was observed a handful of times. The antigen is unknown.

The TCR originated in a man older than 75 in good health. The V gene is TRBV7-9, the J gene TRBJ2-3; D is tentatively TRBD1 or TRBD2 (5 bases each). The sample was blood. In DNA, the CDR3 is TGTGCCAGCAGCTCCTATCCTTTACGGGGCGGAACAGATACGCAGTATTTT. As protein: CASSSYPLRGGTDTQYF.